These 4 T cell receptor beta chains came from one sample sequenced in a study of beta chain features in type 1 diabetes. Every isolated RNA sample was fully reverse transcribed, so sequencing captured expressed TCRB transcripts. Method: immunoSEQ multiplex PCR; TCRdb's copy keeps in-frame clones and lacks some. In the table there are some 250,000 clones, 27% of which are singletons. Sequenced input: central memory CD4+ T cells from blood. The receptors here all came from a man aged 30 to 45 in good health.

This clone was seen only a few times. J is TRBJ2-7 and V is TRBV11-2, with a weak D call TRBD2 (6 bases). The CDR3 totals 15 residues. Germline V gene data show CDR1 as SGHAT and CDR2 as FQNNGV. Trimming removed 11 bases from V and 4 bases from J, with 24 bases in between. This chain's CDR3 is CARMVPEGKCYEQYF. The CDR3 region has the DNA TGTGCCCGAATGGTTCCGGAGGGGAAATGTTACGAGCAGTACTTC.

This clone was detected a few times. The chain is built from TRBV5-1 and TRBJ1-1, with D hard to call. Looked up from germline, CDR1 is SGHRS and CDR2 is YFSETQ. Deletions cut 1 base from V and 0 bases from J, with 7 bases between. The CDR3 consists of 14 residues. CDR3 region: CASSLNGMNTEAFF. CDR3 bases: TGCGCCAGCAGCTTGAACGGGATGAACACTGAAGCTTTCTTT. The whole variable domain, filled in from reference TRBV5-1 and TRBJ1-1, reads KAGVTQTPRYLIKTRGQQVTLSCSPISGHRSVSWYQQTPGQGLQFLFEYFSETQRNKGNFPGRFSGRQFSNSRSEMNVSTLELGDSALYLCASSLNGMNTEAFFGQGTRLTVV.

V is TRBV7-2 and J is TRBJ1-1, with D uncertain. CDR3 length: 13 amino acids. The V and J ends lost 7 bases and 3 bases respectively, with 12 bases between them. From germline, CDR1 is SGHTA and CDR2 FQGNSA. Here the CDR3 DNA reads TGTGCCAGCAATATGCGGCGGGACACTGAAGCTTTCTTT. Its translation is CASNMRRDTEAFF.

This clone was detected a few times. At one of its ends the junction is not consistent with the germline gene, which may arise from a read error. V is TRBV20-1 and J is TRBJ1-1; D not certain. This CDR3 spans 11 amino acids. The germline V gene encodes CDR1 DFQATT and CDR2 SNEGSKA (reference sequence). The chain's CDR3 is CSARDVFRPHF. The CDR3 DNA sequence: TGCAGTGCTAGAGATGTTTTTAGACCTCACTTT.